What follows is one TCR beta chain and its context. The antigen remains unidentified. TCRdb keeps only in-frame clones here, not all; method: immunoSEQ multiplex PCR. The sample holds about 24,000 clones, over 80% seen once. CDR3 length: 15 residues. Losses at the gene ends were 4 bases for V and 2 bases for J; bases not matched to a gene: 7. The germline V gene encodes CDR1 SEHNR and CDR2 FQNEAQ (reference sequence). These data belong to a study of lymphopenia after photon versus proton radiotherapy. Study-wide findings and caveats: Authors raise, but do not show, better survival with proton therapy. Oligoclonal CD8+ Temra expansion after nadir drove photon patients' diversity drop. Under photons, naive T cells and diversity fell while effector/memory populations rose.

V usage is TRBV7-9 and J usage is TRBJ2-5, with 7 bases identical to TRBD2. Here the sequenced sample was peripheral blood, taken from a patient treated with proton-based radiotherapy. This sequence originates from a woman in her sixties or seventies with pancreatic cancer. The CDR3 sequence: CASSYGTTAQETQYF. DNA for the CDR3: TGTGCCAGCAGCTACGGGACTACGGCACAAGAGACCCAGTACTTC.